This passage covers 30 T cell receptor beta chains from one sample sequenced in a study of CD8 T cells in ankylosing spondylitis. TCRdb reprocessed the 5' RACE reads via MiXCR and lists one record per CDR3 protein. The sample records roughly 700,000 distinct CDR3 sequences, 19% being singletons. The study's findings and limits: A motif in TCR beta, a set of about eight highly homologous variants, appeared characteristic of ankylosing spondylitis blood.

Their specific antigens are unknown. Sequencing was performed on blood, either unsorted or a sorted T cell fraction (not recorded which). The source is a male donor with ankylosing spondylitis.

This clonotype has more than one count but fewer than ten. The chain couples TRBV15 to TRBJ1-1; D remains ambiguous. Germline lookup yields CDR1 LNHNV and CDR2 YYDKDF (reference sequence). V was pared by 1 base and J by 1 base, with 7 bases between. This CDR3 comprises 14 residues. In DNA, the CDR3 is TGTGCCACCAGCAGAGCTGGACCGAACACTGAAGCTTTCTTT. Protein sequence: CATSRAGPNTEAFF.

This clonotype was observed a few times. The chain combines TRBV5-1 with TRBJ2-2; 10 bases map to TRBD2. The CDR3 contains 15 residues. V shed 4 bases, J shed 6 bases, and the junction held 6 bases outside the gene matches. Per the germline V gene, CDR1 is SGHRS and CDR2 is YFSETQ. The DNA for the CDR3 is TGCGCCAGCAGCGAGTGGACTAGCGGTGCCGGGGAGCTGTTTTTT. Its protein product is CASSEWTSGAGELFF. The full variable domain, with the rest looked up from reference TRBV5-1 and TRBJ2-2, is KAGVTQTPRYLIKTRGQQVTLSCSPISGHRSVSWYQQTPGQGLQFLFEYFSETQRNKGNFPGRFSGRQFSNSRSEMNVSTLELGDSALYLCASSEWTSGAGELFFGEGSRLTVL.

The CDR3 spells CASNAGGPHNEQFF. CDR3 nucleotide sequence: TGCGCCAGCAATGCGGGGGGGCCCCACAATGAGCAGTTCTTC. This chain uses TRBV5-1 with TRBJ2-1, with 9 bases matching TRBD2. Trimming removed 6 bases from V and 5 bases from J; junction bases left unmatched: 6. Per the germline V gene, CDR1 is SGHRS and CDR2 is YFSETQ. The CDR3 totals 14 residues.

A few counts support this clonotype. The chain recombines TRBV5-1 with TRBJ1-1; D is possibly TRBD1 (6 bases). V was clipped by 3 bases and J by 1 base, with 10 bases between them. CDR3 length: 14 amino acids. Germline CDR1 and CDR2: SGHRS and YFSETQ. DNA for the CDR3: TGCGCCAGCAGCTCTTGGACAGCGAACACTGAAGCTTTCTTT. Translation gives CASSSWTANTEAFF.

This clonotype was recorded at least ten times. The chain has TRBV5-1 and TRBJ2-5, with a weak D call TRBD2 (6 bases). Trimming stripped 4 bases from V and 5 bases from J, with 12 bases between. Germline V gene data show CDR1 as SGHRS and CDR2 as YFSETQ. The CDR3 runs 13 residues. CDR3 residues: CASSRELFETQYF. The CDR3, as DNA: TGCGCCAGCAGCCGGGAGCTGTTTGAGACCCAGTACTTC.

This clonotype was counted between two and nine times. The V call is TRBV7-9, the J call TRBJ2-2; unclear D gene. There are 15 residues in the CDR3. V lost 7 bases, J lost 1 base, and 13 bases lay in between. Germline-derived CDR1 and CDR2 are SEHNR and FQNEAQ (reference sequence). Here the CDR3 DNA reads TGTGCCAGCAACCTCATGGACCTGAACACCGGGGAGCTGTTTTTT. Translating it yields CASNLMDLNTGELFF.

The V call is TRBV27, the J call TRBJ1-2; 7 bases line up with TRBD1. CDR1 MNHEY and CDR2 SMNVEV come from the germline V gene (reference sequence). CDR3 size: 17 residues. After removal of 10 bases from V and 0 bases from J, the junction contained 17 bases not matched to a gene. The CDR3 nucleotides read TGTGCCACCCCACTGATGGGACAGTTAAATTCTAACTATGGCTACACCTTC. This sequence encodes CATPLMGQLNSNYGYTF.

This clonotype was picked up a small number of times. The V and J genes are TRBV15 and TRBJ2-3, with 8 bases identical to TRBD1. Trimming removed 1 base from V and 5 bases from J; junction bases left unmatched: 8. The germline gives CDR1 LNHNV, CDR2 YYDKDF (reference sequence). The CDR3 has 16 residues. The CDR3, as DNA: TGTGCCACCAGCAGAGTCGTTACAGGGGGTGTAGATACGCAGTATTTT. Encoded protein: CATSRVVTGGVDTQYF.

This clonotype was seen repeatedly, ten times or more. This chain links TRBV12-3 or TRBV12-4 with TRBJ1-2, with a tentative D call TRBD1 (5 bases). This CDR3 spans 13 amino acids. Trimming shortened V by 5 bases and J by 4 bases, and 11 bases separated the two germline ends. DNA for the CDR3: TGTGCCAGCAGTCTCAGGGCGGGCTATGGCTACACCTTC. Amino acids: CASSLRAGYGYTF.

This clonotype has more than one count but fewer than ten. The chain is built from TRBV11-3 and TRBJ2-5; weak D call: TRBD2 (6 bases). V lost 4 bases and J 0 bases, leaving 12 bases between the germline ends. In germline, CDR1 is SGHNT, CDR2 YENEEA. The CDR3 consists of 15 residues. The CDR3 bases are TGTGCCAGCAGCTCTGGCGGGATGTACCAAGAGACCCAGTACTTC. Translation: CASSSGGMYQETQYF.

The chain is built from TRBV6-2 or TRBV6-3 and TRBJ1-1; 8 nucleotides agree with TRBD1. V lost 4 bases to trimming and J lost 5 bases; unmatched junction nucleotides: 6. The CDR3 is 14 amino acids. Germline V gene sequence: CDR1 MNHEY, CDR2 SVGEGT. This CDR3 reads CASSWTGLSTEAFF. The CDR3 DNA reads TGTGCCAGCAGTTGGACAGGGTTGAGTACTGAAGCTTTCTTT.

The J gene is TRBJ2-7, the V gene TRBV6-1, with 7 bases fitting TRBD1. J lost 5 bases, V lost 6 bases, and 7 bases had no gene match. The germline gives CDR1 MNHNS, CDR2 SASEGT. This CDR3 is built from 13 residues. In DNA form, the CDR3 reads TGTGCCAGCAGGAGGGGACAGTCCCACGAGCAGTACTTC. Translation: CASRRGQSHEQYF.

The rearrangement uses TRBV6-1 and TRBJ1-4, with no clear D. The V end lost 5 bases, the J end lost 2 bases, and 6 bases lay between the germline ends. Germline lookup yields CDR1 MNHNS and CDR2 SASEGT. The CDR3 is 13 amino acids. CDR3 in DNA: TGTGCCAGCAGTCCGAGGACTAATGAAAAACTGTTTTTT. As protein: CASSPRTNEKLFF.

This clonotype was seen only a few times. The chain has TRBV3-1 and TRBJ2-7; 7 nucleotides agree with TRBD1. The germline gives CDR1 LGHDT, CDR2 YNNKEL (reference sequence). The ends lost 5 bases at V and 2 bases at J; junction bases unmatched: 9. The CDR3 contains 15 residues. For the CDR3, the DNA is TGTGCCAGCAGCTTTCATAGGACAGGAGCCTACGAGCAGTACTTC. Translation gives CASSFHRTGAYEQYF.

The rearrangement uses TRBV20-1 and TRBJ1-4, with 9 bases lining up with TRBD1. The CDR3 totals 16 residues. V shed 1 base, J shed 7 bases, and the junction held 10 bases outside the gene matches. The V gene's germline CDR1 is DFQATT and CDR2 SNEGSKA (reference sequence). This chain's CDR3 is CSARAGQGRRGEKLFF. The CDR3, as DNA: TGCAGTGCTAGAGCCGGACAGGGGCGAAGGGGTGAAAAACTGTTTTTT.

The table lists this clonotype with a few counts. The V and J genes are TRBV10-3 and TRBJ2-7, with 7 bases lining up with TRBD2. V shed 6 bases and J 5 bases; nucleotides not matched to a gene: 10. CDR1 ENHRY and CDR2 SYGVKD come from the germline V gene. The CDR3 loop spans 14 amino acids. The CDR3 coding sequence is TGTGCCATCAGCAGAAGCGGGAATGGAGACGAGCAGTACTTC. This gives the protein CAISRSGNGDEQYF.

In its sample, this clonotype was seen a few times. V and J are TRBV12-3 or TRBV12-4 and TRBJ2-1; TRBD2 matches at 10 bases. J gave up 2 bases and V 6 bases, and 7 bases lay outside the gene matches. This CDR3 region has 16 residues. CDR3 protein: CASRSLAGAAYNEQFF. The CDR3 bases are TGTGCCAGCAGAAGTCTAGCGGGGGCGGCCTACAATGAGCAGTTCTTC.

In DNA form, the CDR3 reads TGTGCCAGCAGCTATACAGGAAACTATGGCTACACCTTC. Its translation is CASSYTGNYGYTF. The J gene is TRBJ1-2, the V gene TRBV9; D is perhaps TRBD1 (5 bases). CDR1 and CDR2 (germline): SGDLS, YYNGEE. The CDR3 is 13 amino acids. V was clipped by 4 bases and J by 2 bases, with 9 bases between them.

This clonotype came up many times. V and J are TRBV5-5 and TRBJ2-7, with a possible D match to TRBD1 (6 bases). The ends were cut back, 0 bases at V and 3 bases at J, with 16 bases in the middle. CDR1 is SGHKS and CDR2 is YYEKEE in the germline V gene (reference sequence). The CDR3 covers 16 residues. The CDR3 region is CASSLGVTGSLYEQYF. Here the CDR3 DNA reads TGTGCCAGCAGCTTGGGCGTGACAGGTTCCCTCTACGAGCAGTACTTC.

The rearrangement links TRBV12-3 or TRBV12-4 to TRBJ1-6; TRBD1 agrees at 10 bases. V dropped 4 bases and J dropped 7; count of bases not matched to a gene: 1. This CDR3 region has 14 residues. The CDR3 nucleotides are TGTGCCAGCAGTTCGGGACAGGGGAATTCACCCCTCCACTTT. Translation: CASSSGQGNSPLHF.

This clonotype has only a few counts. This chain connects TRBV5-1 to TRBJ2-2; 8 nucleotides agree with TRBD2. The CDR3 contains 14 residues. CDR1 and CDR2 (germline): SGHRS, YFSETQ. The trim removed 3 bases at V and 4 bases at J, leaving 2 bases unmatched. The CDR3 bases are TGCGCCAGCAGCTCAAGCGGGGGCACCGGGGAGCTGTTTTTT. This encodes CASSSSGGTGELFF.

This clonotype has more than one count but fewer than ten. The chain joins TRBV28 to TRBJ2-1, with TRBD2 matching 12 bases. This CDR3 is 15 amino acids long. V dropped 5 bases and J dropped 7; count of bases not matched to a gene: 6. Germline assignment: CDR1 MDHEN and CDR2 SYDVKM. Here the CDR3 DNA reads TGTGCCAGCAGTATTCCCGGGACTAGCGGGAATGAGCAGTTCTTC. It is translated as CASSIPGTSGNEQFF. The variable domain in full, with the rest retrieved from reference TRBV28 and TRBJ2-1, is DVKVTQSSRYLVKRTGEKVFLECVQDMDHENMFWYRQDPGLGLRLIYFSYDVKMKEKGDIPEGYSVSREKKERFSLILESASTNQTSMYLCASSIPGTSGNEQFFGPGTRLTVL.

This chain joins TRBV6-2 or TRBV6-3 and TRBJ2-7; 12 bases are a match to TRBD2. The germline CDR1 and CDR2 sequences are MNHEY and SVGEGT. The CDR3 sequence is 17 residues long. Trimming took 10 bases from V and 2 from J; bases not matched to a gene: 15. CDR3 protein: CATAPVGTSGPTYEQYF. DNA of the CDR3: TGTGCCACCGCCCCTGTGGGGACTAGCGGGCCTACCTACGAGCAGTACTTC.

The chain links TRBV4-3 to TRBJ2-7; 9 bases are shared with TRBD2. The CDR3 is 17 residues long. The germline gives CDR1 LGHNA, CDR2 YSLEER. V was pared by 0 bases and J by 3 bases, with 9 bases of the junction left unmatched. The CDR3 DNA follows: TGCGCCAGCAGCCAAGAGGGCCTAGCGGGACGGAACTACGAGCAGTACTTC. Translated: CASSQEGLAGRNYEQYF.

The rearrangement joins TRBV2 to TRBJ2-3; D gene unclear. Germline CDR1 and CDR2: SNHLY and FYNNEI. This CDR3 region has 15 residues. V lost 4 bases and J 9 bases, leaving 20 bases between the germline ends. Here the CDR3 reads CASSVRYQTRETQYF. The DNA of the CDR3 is TGTGCCAGCAGTGTACGGTACCAAACAAGGGAAACGCAGTATTTT.

This CDR3 reads CASSARQDFYEQYF. Here the CDR3 DNA reads TGCGCCAGCAGCGCCCGACAGGATTTCTACGAGCAGTACTTC. The rearrangement uses TRBV5-1 and TRBJ2-7; D may be TRBD1 (6 bases). The V gene lost 4 bases and the J gene lost 3 bases, with 14 bases spanning the gap. In germline, CDR1 is SGHRS, CDR2 YFSETQ. This CDR3 has 14 amino acids.

CDR3 DNA: TGTGCCACCAGTGATTCCGGGACAGGGGGCGGAGAGACCCAGTACTTC. It encodes CATSDSGTGGGETQYF. The rearrangement uses TRBV24-1 and TRBJ2-5; 12 nucleotides agree with TRBD1. After removal of 2 bases from V and 4 bases from J, the junction contained 4 bases not matched to a gene. The V gene's germline CDR1 is KGHDR and CDR2 SFDVKD. The CDR3 spans 16 residues.

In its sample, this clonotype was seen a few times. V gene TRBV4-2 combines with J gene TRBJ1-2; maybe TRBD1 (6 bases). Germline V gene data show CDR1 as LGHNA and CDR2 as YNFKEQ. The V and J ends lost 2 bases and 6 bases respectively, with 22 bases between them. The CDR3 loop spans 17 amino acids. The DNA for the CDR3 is TGTGCCAGCAGCCAACAAAAAGGGAATGTCGGGGGCCATGGCTACACCTTC. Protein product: CASSQQKGNVGGHGYTF.

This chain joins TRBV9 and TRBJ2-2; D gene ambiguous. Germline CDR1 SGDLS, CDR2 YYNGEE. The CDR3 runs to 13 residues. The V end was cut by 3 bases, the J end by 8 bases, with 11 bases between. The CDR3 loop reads CASSERPEGELFF. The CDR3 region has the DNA TGTGCCAGCAGCGAACGTCCTGAGGGGGAGCTGTTTTTT.

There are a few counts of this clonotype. The CDR3 nucleotides read TGTGCCAGCAGTTTCTGGCTGTCGGATGGCTACACCTTC. Translation gives CASSFWLSDGYTF. The chain employs TRBV12-3 or TRBV12-4 and TRBJ1-2; D is uncertain. The CDR3 has 13 amino acids. V was pared by 3 bases and J by 6 bases, with 11 bases between.